The 20 T cell receptor beta chains presented below share a single source sample, sequenced in a study of glioma-infiltrating T cells. Amplification of TCR alpha and beta CDR3 regions from RNA used iRepertoire nested multiplex PCR. TCRdb used MiXCR to reprocess the multiplex PCR reads, holding one entry per CDR3 protein. The sample consists of some 180,000 distinct CDR3 sequences, approximately 30% of them appearing once. Material: glioma tissue, nonneoplastic brain tissue, or PBMCs (not recorded which). All receptors derive from a human donor with low-grade glioma or glioblastoma, undergoing nonglioma brain surgery, or in good health (not recorded which).

This clonotype was counted between two and nine times. The genes are TRBV19 and TRBJ1-1; TRBD1 is a possible D gene (5 bases). This CDR3 spans 14 amino acids. Deletions cut 1 base from V and 5 bases from J, with 11 bases between. Germline V gives CDR1 LNHDA, CDR2 SQIVND (reference sequence). The CDR3 region has the DNA TGTGCCAGTAGTATAGGGGAGGGACGGACTGAAGCTTTCTTT. Its protein product is CASSIGEGRTEAFF.

This clonotype was detected ten times or more. The CDR3 DNA reads TGTGCCAGCAGTCCGACCCCCGGGACAGCCTCCTACGAGCAGTACTTC. It translates to CASSPTPGTASYEQYF. The chain couples TRBV12-3 or TRBV12-4 to TRBJ2-7, with 7 bases identical to TRBD1. The CDR3 is 16 residues long. Unmatched junction bases numbered 10, after V lost 5 bases and J lost 0 bases.

As regards this clonotype: A much larger clone is a single base away; this may be a read error. The J gene is TRBJ2-5, the V gene TRBV4-3; the match to TRBD1 covers 10 bases. The J segment lost 5 bases and the V segment lost 4 bases, leaving 7 bases of the junction unmatched. Germline loops: CDR1 LGHNA, CDR2 YSLEER. The CDR3 runs 15 residues. DNA of the CDR3: TGCGCCAGCAGCCCCACGGACAGGGGGATGGAGACCCAGTACTTC. Protein product: CASSPTDRGMETQYF.

Comments on this clonotype: It may be a read error: a sequence one base away is much more abundant. The genes are TRBV5-4 and TRBJ2-1; TRBD2 agrees at 7 bases. The trim removed 3 bases at V and 5 bases at J, leaving 8 bases unmatched. The length of the CDR3 is 15 residues. Germline values: CDR1 SGHNT, CDR2 YYREEE (reference sequence). Here the CDR3 DNA reads TGTGCCAGCAGCTGGGGACTATCAACAAACAATGAGCAGTTCTTC. Amino acid sequence: CASSWGLSTNNEQFF.

This clonotype was found many times. The chain links TRBV4-1 to TRBJ2-7, with D hard to call. Trimming shortened V by 0 bases and J by 3 bases, and 15 bases separated the two germline ends. Germline CDR1 is MGHRA and CDR2 is YSYEKL. The CDR3 has 16 amino acids. DNA of the CDR3: TGCGCCAGCAGCCAAGAATCCGTAGATTCTTACTACGAGCAGTACTTC. Translated, it gives CASSQESVDSYYEQYF.

At least ten counts were recorded for this clonotype. The V and J genes are TRBV2 and TRBJ2-1, with D unresolved. The V and J ends lost 6 bases and 8 bases respectively, with 11 bases between them. The CDR3 is 12 residues long. Germline CDR1 reads SNHLY; CDR2 reads FYNNEI. The CDR3 nucleotides read TGTGCCAGCAGGGTCTCCCTGGATGAGCAGTTCTTC. It specifies CASRVSLDEQFF.

This clonotype was observed at least ten times. This rearrangement joins TRBV27 to TRBJ2-2; no firm D call. The germline CDR1 and CDR2 sequences are MNHEY and SMNVEV (reference sequence). The CDR3 consists of 12 residues. Trimming removed 5 bases at V and 8 bases at J, with 9 bases between. DNA of the CDR3: TGTGCCAGCAGTGTACCCGGGGGGGAGCTGTTTTTT. As protein: CASSVPGGELFF.

The chain has TRBV30 and TRBJ1-5; D is uncertain. The V and J ends lost 0 bases and 2 bases respectively, with 5 bases between them. The CDR3 contains 13 residues. Germline CDR1 is GTSNPN and CDR2 is SVGIG (reference sequence). DNA for the CDR3: TGTGCCTGGAGTGTCCGGGGCAATCAGCCCCAGCATTTT. This translates into CAWSVRGNQPQHF.

This clonotype was recorded many times. V is TRBV20-1 and J is TRBJ1-4, with D perhaps TRBD1 (6 bases). Between the trimmed V and J ends, which lost 1 base and 2 bases, there was a span of 11 bases. Germline values: CDR1 DFQATT, CDR2 SNEGSKA (reference sequence). This CDR3 is built from 15 residues. In DNA form, the CDR3 reads TGCAGTGCTAGAGGTCAGGGGCTGACTAATGAAAAACTGTTTTTT. Translating gives CSARGQGLTNEKLFF.

J is TRBJ2-3 and V is TRBV5-1; no firm D call. V lost 6 bases, J lost 0 bases, and 5 bases lay in between. The CDR3 is 12 residues long. Per germline, CDR1 SGHRS and CDR2 YFSETQ. The CDR3 loop is CASKSSTDTQYF. DNA for the CDR3: TGCGCCAGCAAGAGTAGCACAGATACGCAGTATTTT.

Details on this clonotype: A much larger clonotype is one base distant, so this may be a read error. The V call is TRBV4-1, the J call TRBJ2-1, with 9 bases identical to TRBD1. The CDR3 runs 15 residues. Germline CDR1 is MGHRA and CDR2 is YSYEKL. The CDR3 DNA follows: TGCGCCAGCAGCCAAGATCGACAGGGGGACAATAAGCAGTTCTTC. This sequence encodes CASSQDRQGDNKQFF.

This clonotype turned up a few times. J is TRBJ2-5 and V is TRBV7-2; the D gene is possibly TRBD2 (5 bases). This CDR3 spans 16 amino acids. V was clipped by 8 bases and J by 0 bases, with 19 bases between them. Looked up from germline, CDR1 is SGHTA and CDR2 is FQGNSA. The CDR3 bases are TGTGCCAGCGGATTAACGGGGTCCTTGTACCAAGAGACCCAGTACTTC. It translates to CASGLTGSLYQETQYF.

This clonotype occurred many times. The V gene is TRBV29-1, the J gene TRBJ2-5; the D gene could be TRBD1 or TRBD2 (5 bases each). The CDR3 length is 12 residues. The germline CDR1 and CDR2 sequences are SQVTM and ANQGSEA. V was shortened by 8 bases and J by 1 base, with 11 bases between the two germline ends. CDR3 sequence reads: CSTSGTQETQYF. CDR3 DNA: TGCAGCACCTCCGGGACCCAAGAGACCCAGTACTTC.

The sample holds one count of this clonotype. The rearrangement uses TRBV4-1 and TRBJ2-1, with 7 bases that match TRBD2. The germline gives CDR1 MGHRA, CDR2 YSYEKL. J gave up 8 bases and V 4 bases, and 8 bases lay outside the gene matches. This CDR3 region has 14 residues. The CDR3 here is CASSLGLPYHEQFF. CDR3 sequence (DNA): TGCGCCAGCAGCCTGGGACTACCGTACCATGAGCAGTTCTTC.

This clonotype was observed many times. The chain couples TRBV20-1 to TRBJ2-3; the D gene is possibly TRBD1 (5 bases). V dropped 5 bases and J dropped 6 bases, with 21 bases sitting between them. Germline CDR1 and CDR2: DFQATT and SNEGSKA (reference sequence). This CDR3 is built from 15 residues. The CDR3 nucleotides read TGCAGTGCTGGAACCCAGGGTTTCCAGTTGGATACGCAGTATTTT. It is translated as CSAGTQGFQLDTQYF.

This clonotype was found many times. The chain combines TRBV20-1 with TRBJ2-3, with D possibly TRBD1 on 7 matching bases. V dropped 8 bases and J dropped 4 bases, with 16 bases sitting between them. Per germline, CDR1 DFQATT and CDR2 SNEGSKA (reference sequence). CDR3 length equals 13 residues. The CDR3 DNA is TGCAGTTGTTACAGGGGCGGGGCAGATACGCAGTATTTT. Amino acid sequence: CSCYRGGADTQYF.

This clonotype came up many times. The CDR3 DNA follows: TGCAGTGCCGAGGGACAGACCTTCTACGAGCAGTACTTC. This translates into CSAEGQTFYEQYF. The gene calls are TRBV20-1 and TRBJ2-7; TRBD1 matches 7 bases. This CDR3 is 13 amino acids long. Trimming cost V 6 bases and J 3 bases; bases outside gene matches: 8. CDR1 is DFQATT, CDR2 SNEGSKA, per germline (reference sequence).

This clonotype was recorded many times. The chain uses TRBV12-3 or TRBV12-4 and TRBJ2-1, with D uncertain. This CDR3 has 14 residues. With 1 base removed from V and 7 bases from J, the gap between germline ends came to 11 bases. As DNA, the CDR3 is TGTGCCAGCAGTTTAGGACCGCTGGGAAATGAGCAGTTCTTC. Translating gives CASSLGPLGNEQFF.

This clonotype was counted at least ten times. V gene TRBV7-9 combines with J gene TRBJ1-3; D gene unclear. The CDR3 is 15 amino acids. Trimming stripped 6 bases from V and 0 bases from J, with 12 bases between. The V gene's germline CDR1 is SEHNR and CDR2 FQNEAQ (reference sequence). The CDR3 region is CASSRQTHSGNTIYF. In DNA, the CDR3 is TGTGCCAGCAGTCGTCAAACTCACTCTGGAAACACCATATATTTT.

A word on this clonotype: A much larger clone differs by one base, so this may be a read error. The chain carries TRBV7-2 and TRBJ2-3; 10 bases agree with TRBD2. Germline V gene sequence: CDR1 SGHTA, CDR2 FQGNSA. The CDR3 is made up of 17 amino acids. V lost 0 bases to trimming and J lost 3 bases; unmatched junction nucleotides: 6. Here the CDR3 reads CASSLALAGSGTDTQYF. CDR3 bases: TGTGCCAGCAGCTTAGCACTAGCGGGATCGGGGACAGATACGCAGTATTTT.